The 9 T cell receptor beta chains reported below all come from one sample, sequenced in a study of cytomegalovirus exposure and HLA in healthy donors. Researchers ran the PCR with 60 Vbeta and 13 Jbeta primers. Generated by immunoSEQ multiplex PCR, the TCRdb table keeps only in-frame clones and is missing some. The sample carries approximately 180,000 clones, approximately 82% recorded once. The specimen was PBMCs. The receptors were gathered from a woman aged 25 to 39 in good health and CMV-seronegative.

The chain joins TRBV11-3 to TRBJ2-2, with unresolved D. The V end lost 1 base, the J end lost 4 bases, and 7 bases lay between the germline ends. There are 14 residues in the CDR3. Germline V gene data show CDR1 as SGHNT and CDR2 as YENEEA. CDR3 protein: CASSLASGTGELFF. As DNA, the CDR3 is TGTGCCAGCAGCTTAGCCAGTGGCACCGGGGAGCTGTTTTTT. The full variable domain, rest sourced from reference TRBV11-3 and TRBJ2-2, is EAGVVQSPRYKIIEKKQPVAFWCNPISGHNTLYWYLQNLGQGPELLIRYENEEAVDDSQLPKDRFSAERLKGVDSTLKIQPAELGDSAVYLCASSLASGTGELFFGEGSRLTVL.

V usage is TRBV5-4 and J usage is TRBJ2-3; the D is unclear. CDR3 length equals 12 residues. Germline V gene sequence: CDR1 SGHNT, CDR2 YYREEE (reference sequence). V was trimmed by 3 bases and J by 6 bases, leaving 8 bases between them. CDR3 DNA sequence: TGTGCCAGCAGCTCGAGGTGGGATACGCAGTATTTT. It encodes CASSSRWDTQYF. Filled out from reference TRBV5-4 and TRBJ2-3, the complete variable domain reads ETGVTQSPTHLIKTRGQQVTLRCSSQSGHNTVSWYQQALGQGPQFIFQYYREEENGRGNFPPRFSGLQFPNYSSELNVNALELDDSALYLCASSSRWDTQYFGPGTRLTVL.

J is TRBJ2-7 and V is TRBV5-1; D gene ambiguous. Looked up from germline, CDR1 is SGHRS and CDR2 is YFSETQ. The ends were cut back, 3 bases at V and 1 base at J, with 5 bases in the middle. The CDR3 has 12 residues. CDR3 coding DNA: TGCGCCAGCAGCTCCAGGTCCTACGAGCAGTACTTC. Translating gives CASSSRSYEQYF.

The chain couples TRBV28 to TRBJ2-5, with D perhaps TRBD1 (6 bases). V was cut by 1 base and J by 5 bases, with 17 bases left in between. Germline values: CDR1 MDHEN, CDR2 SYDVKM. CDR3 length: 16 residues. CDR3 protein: CASSLYPGVGRETQYF. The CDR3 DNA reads TGTGCCAGCAGTTTATATCCAGGGGTCGGGCGGGAGACCCAGTACTTC.

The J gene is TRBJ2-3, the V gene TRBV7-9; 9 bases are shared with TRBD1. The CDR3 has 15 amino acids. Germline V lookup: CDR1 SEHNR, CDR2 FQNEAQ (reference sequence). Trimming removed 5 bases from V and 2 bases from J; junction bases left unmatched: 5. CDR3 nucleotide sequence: TGTGCCAGCAGCCCTTGGACAGGGGCCACAGATACGCAGTATTTT. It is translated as CASSPWTGATDTQYF.

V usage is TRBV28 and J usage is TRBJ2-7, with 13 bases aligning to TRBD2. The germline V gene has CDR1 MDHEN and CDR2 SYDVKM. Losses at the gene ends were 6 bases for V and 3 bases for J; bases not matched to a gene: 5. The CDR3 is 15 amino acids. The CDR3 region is CASRLAGGTGYEQYF. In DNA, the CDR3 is TGTGCCAGCAGACTAGCGGGAGGGACGGGCTACGAGCAGTACTTC.

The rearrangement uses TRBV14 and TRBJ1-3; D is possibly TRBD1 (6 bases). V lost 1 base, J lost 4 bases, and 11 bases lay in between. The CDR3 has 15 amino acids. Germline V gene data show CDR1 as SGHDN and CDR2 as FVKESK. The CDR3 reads CASSQVAGAGNTIYF. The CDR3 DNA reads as TGTGCCAGCAGCCAAGTTGCGGGGGCAGGAAACACCATATATTTT.

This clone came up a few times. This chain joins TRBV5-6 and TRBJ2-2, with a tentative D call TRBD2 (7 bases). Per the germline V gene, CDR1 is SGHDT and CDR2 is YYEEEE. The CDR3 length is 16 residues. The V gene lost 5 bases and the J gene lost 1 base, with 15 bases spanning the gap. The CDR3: CASRQRGGQNTGELFF. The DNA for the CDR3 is TGTGCCAGCAGACAAAGGGGGGGACAGAACACCGGGGAGCTGTTTTTT.

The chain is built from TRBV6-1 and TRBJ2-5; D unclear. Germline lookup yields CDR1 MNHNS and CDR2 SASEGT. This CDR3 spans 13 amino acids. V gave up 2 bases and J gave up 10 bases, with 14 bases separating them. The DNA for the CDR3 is TGTGCCAGCAGTGAAAACGAGCTTTGGTGCCAGTACTTC. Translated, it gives CASSENELWCQYF.